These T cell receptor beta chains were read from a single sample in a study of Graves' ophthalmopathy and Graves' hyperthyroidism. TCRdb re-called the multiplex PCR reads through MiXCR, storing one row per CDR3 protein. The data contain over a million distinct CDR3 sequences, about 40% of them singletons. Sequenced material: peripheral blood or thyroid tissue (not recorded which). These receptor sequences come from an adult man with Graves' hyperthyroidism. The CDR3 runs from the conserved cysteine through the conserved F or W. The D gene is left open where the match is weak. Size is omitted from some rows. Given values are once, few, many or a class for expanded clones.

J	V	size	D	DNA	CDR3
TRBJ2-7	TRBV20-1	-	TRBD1	TGCAGTGCTAAGACAGGGGGGAGAGAGCAGTACTTC	CSAKTGGREQYF
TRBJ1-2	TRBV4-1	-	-	TGCGCCAGCAGCCAAGAGGCTTACGATGGCTACACCTTC	CASSQEAYDGYTF
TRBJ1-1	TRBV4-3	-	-	TGCGCCAGCAGCCAAGATGTCAAACCGAACACTGAAGCTTTCTTT	CASSQDVKPNTEAFF
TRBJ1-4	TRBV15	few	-	TGTGCCACCAGCAGAACTTCGGTGGGAAAGGGTGAAAAACTGTTTTTT	CATSRTSVGKGEKLFF
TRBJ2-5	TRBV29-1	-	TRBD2	TGCAGCGAGACTAGCGGGGGGTCGATCCAGTACTTC	CSETSGGSIQYF
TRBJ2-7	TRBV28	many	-	TGTGCCAGCAGTTCGGGAGCCCAAACATCCTACGAGCAGTACTTC	CASSSGAQTSYEQYF
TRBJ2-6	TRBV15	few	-	TGTGCCACCAGCAGAGACAGCGCCGGGGCCAACGTCCTGACTTTC	CATSRDSAGANVLTF
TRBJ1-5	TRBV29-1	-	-	TGCAGCGTGGACACGGGGGACACCTGGGAGACCCAGCATTTT	CSVDTGDTWETQHF
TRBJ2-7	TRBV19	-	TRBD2	TGTGCCAGTTCCCCAGGACTAGCGGGAGGGCCTTCGCACGAGCAGTACTTC	CASSPGLAGGPSHEQYF
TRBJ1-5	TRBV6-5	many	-	TGTGCCAGCACTGCACGGACTAATCAGCCCCAGCATTTT	CASTARTNQPQHF
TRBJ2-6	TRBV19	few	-	TGTGCCAGTGGAATACAGGCCTACTCTGGGGCCAACGTCCTGACTTTC	CASGIQAYSGANVLTF
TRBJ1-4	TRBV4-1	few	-	TGCGCCAGCAGCCCCAACCGGGATCTAAATGAAAAACTGTTTTTT	CASSPNRDLNEKLFF
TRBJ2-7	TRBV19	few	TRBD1	TGTGCCAGTAAGACAGGGTCCGTGGACGAGCAGTACTTC	CASKTGSVDEQYF
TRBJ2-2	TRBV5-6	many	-	TGTGCCAGCAGCTGGGACTTCCGACAGAACACCGGGGAGCTGTTTTTT	CASSWDFRQNTGELFF
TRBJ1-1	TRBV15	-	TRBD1	TGTGCCACCAGCAGAGATCGTGGGACAGCGAACACTGAAGCTTTCTTT	CATSRDRGTANTEAFF